This T cell receptor beta chain came from a study of blood T cell repertoires in COVID-19. Study-wide background: Collection of acute and convalescent COVID-19 samples took place in the United States, Italy and Spain.

Libraries were prepared by immunoSEQ multiplex PCR; TCRdb keeps only in-frame clonotypes and omits some of them. Of approximately 10,000 clones in the sample, 80% to 90% were seen once. The CDR3 runs 16 residues. Germline CDR1 is SGHTA and CDR2 is FQGTGA. V lost 0 bases and J lost 6; bases outside the gene matches: 4. This chain links TRBV7-3 with TRBJ1-6; 8 bases are shared with TRBD1. The specimen was peripheral blood. The receptor's source is a human donor in a cohort sampled during active COVID-19. DNA of the CDR3: TGTGCCAGCAGCTTAACCGGGACAGGCGTTAATTCACCCCTCCACTTT. Protein: CASSLTGTGVNSPLHF.